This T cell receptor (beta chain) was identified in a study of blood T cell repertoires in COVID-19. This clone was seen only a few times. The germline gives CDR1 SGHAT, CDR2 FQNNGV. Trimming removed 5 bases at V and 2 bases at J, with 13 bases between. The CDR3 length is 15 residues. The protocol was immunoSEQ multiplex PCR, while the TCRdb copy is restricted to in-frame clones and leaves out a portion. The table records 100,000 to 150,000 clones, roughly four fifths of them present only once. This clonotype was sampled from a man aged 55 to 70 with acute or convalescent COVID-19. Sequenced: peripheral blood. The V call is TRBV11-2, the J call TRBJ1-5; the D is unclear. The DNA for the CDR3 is TGTGCCAGCAGCCTGCTAGGTGGAGGCAATCAGCCCCAGCATTTT. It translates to CASSLLGGGNQPQHF.